The clone carrying this T cell receptor beta chain has ten or more counts. The data stem from a study of T-cell reconstitution after alpha-beta-depleted transplantation in children. V was clipped by 4 bases and J by 1 base, with 20 bases between them. The CDR3 is 18 amino acids. Looked up from germline, CDR1 is SGHRS and CDR2 is YFSETQ. Unique molecular identifiers were used to barcode this TCRbeta library. TCRdb ran MiXCR on the PCR reads and lists one entry per CDR3 protein. The table includes about 360,000 distinct CDR3 sequences, about 14% detected once. This chain links TRBV5-1 with TRBJ2-2; possibly TRBD2 for D (7 bases). Material: PBMCs, obtained from the stem cell graft. The origin of this receptor is a human donor who donated a stem cell graft to a child with Fanconi anemia. The CDR3 protein is CASSPGGTAPMNTGELFF. The DNA for the CDR3 is TGCGCCAGCAGCCCGGGGGGCACAGCGCCCATGAACACCGGGGAGCTGTTTTTT.